Below are 30 T cell receptor beta chains sequenced from a single sample in a study of early T cells in non-severe SARS-CoV-2 infection (dated by TCRdb to the early 2020s). Libraries came from 5' RACE. Sequencer: NextSeq 500. In-frame beta chains were kept once TCRdb had trimmed the public reads at Q25 with fastp and called clones with MiXCR. Every distinct CDR3 protein forms one entry, paired with its most common genes and DNA. The sample table holds around 47,000 distinct CDR3 sequences, of which 9.5% to 11% were seen once. Roughly 13% of the sample rests with the top ten. Sequencing used whole blood. These TCRs come from an adult who was a healthcare worker with PCR-confirmed SARS-CoV-2 infection or an uninfected control (not recorded which).

This clonotype was counted a few times. This sequence joins TRBV19 and TRBJ2-1, with D possibly matching TRBD1 (6 bases). Germline-derived CDR1 and CDR2 are LNHDA and SQIVND (reference sequence). The CDR3 covers 15 residues. Trimming shortened V by 4 bases and J by 2 bases, and 12 bases separated the two germline ends. CDR3 bases: TGTGCCAGTAGTAAAGGGGGAGCCACCTACAATGAGCAGTTCTTC. It encodes CASSKGGATYNEQFF.

This clonotype has a handful of counts. CDR3 in DNA: TGTGCCAGCAGTTTACCCCTAGCCAAAAACATTCAGTACTTC. Residues: CASSLPLAKNIQYF. V is TRBV12-3 or TRBV12-4 and J is TRBJ2-4, with unresolved D. The ends were cut back, 2 bases at V and 0 bases at J, with 5 bases in the middle. This CDR3 comprises 14 residues.

This clonotype has just a few counts. The chain joins TRBV24-1 to TRBJ2-7; D call uncertain. Germline CDR1 and CDR2: KGHDR and SFDVKD. The length of the CDR3 is 13 residues. The V end lost 3 bases, the J end lost 3 bases, and 8 bases lay between the germline ends. The CDR3 region has the DNA TGTGCCACCAGTGATGAGCCTTTCTACGAGCAGTACTTC. It codes for CATSDEPFYEQYF.

This clonotype was detected many times. CDR3 sequence: CASSLVGIAPASGNTIYF. CDR3 coding DNA: TGTGCCAGCAGCTTAGTCGGTATTGCCCCCGCGTCTGGAAACACCATATATTTT. This chain connects TRBV13 to TRBJ1-3; D is uncertain. Germline V CDR1 and CDR2: PRHDT, FYEKMQ (reference sequence). CDR3 length equals 18 residues. Trimming pared 1 base from V and 1 base from J, leaving 17 bases between.

As concerns this clonotype: A much larger clone sits a single nucleotide away, making a read error possible. This chain joins TRBV6-2 or TRBV6-3 and TRBJ2-1; TRBD1 aligns across 8 bases. The CDR3 sequence is 17 residues long. V was pared by 7 bases and J by 3 bases, with 14 bases of the junction left unmatched. The germline V gene encodes CDR1 MNHEY and CDR2 SVGEGT. CDR3 DNA sequence: TGTGCCAGCAATTTGCAAGGGACAGGCGCTTGCTACAATGAGCAGTTCTTC. Protein: CASNLQGTGACYNEQFF.

This clonotype showed up just a few times. The chain employs TRBV6-6 and TRBJ2-6; TRBD1 is a possible D gene (5 bases). CDR3 size: 17 residues. Germline CDR1 MNHNY, CDR2 SVGAGI (reference sequence). The V and J ends lost 2 bases and 0 bases respectively, with 11 bases between them. CDR3 nucleotide sequence: TGTGCCAGCAGTTACGGGGCGACCCGCTCTGGGGCCAACGTCCTGACTTTC. Translation: CASSYGATRSGANVLTF.

Comments on this clonotype: Since a much larger clone is just one base distant, this may be a read error. The missing conserved phenylalanine or tryptophan at the end of this CDR3 makes a read error likely. It is unclear where the CDR3 begins or ends on the DNA, so no DNA is shown, and the CDR3 is as TCRdb lists it. The CDR3 reads CSARSGGRKGTFS. The rearrangement uses TRBV20-1 and TRBJ1-1; the table names TRBD1, a call not compared with the DNA. From germline, CDR1 is DFQATT and CDR2 SNEGSKA (reference sequence). The CDR3 is made up of 13 amino acids, end residues included.

This clonotype was detected many times. The chain couples TRBV7-2 to TRBJ2-3; 8 nucleotides align to TRBD2. This CDR3 spans 13 amino acids. V was clipped by 5 bases and J by 11 bases; unmatched bases: 9. In germline, CDR1 is SGHTA, CDR2 FQGNSA. For the CDR3, the DNA is TGTGCCAGCAGCCCCCGCTGGAGCGGGAGGCAGTATTTT. This gives the protein CASSPRWSGRQYF. Combining the CDR3 with reference TRBV7-2 and TRBJ2-3 gives the whole variable domain GAGVSQSPSNKVTEKGKDVELRCDPISGHTALYWYRQSLGQGLEFLIYFQGNSAPDKSGLPSDRFSAERTGGSVSTLTIQRTQQEDSAVYLCASSPRWSGRQYFGPGTRLTVL.

This clonotype was observed a few times. The chain links TRBV20-1 to TRBJ2-5; TRBD1 might be the D (6 bases). The CDR3 covers 15 residues. In germline, CDR1 is DFQATT, CDR2 SNEGSKA (reference sequence). Trimming stripped 1 base from V and 1 base from J, with 13 bases between. CDR3 in amino acids: CSARASTGSQETQYF. The DNA for the CDR3 is TGCAGTGCTAGAGCCTCAACAGGGAGCCAAGAGACCCAGTACTTC.

This clonotype was observed at least ten times. Here the CDR3 reads CASSTISGRETQYF. The CDR3 DNA follows: TGTGCCAGCAGTACCATATCGGGGAGAGAGACCCAGTACTTC. The chain carries TRBV6-6 and TRBJ2-5; D might be TRBD2 (5 bases). Germline lookup yields CDR1 MNHNY and CDR2 SVGAGI (reference sequence). The CDR3 runs 14 residues. Trimming took 5 bases from V and 4 from J, leaving 14 bases between them.

This chain links TRBV6-6 with TRBJ1-5; 9 bases align to TRBD1. V lost 2 bases to trimming and J lost 3 bases; unmatched junction nucleotides: 5. The germline CDR1 and CDR2 sequences are MNHNY and SVGAGI (reference sequence). The CDR3 length is 16 residues. The CDR3 sequence: CASSYPGQGINQPQHF. The CDR3 region has the DNA TGTGCCAGCAGTTACCCTGGACAGGGGATCAATCAGCCCCAGCATTTT.

This clonotype was seen once. A much larger clone lies one base from this, so it may be a read error. The J gene is TRBJ2-1, the V gene TRBV9; 7 nucleotides match TRBD2. CDR1 and CDR2 from the germline V gene are SGDLS and YYNGEE. Unmatched junction bases numbered 8, after V lost 1 base and J lost 4 bases. The CDR3 has 16 amino acids. This CDR3 reads CASSVHTSEIYNEQFF. In DNA form, the CDR3 reads TGTGCCAGCAGCGTACATACTAGCGAGATTTACAATGAGCAGTTCTTC.

This clonotype was seen repeatedly, ten times or more. This chain links TRBV19 with TRBJ1-4; D gene unclear. Germline CDR1 reads LNHDA; CDR2 reads SQIVND (reference sequence). The V and J ends lost 9 bases and 12 bases respectively, with 11 bases between them. The CDR3 sequence is 10 residues long. The CDR3 is CASGFVELFF. DNA of the CDR3: TGTGCCAGCGGCTTCGTCGAACTGTTTTTT.

The CDR3 protein is CASSFSGDVATQYF. CDR3 in DNA: TGTGCCAGCAGTTTTAGCGGAGACGTGGCTACGCAGTATTTT. The chain couples TRBV12-3 or TRBV12-4 to TRBJ2-3; possible D gene TRBD2, 6 bases. CDR3 length: 14 amino acids. V shed 3 bases and J shed 8 bases, with 15 bases lying between them.

This clonotype occurred many times. The chain is built from TRBV27 and TRBJ2-2; D perhaps matches TRBD2 (5 bases). Trimming stripped 6 bases from V and 7 bases from J, with 9 bases between. This CDR3 is built from 12 residues. CDR1 is MNHEY, CDR2 SMNVEV, per germline (reference sequence). Here the CDR3 reads CASRPEGGELFF. The DNA for the CDR3 is TGTGCCAGCAGGCCAGAGGGCGGGGAGCTGTTTTTT.

J is TRBJ2-5 and V is TRBV7-9, with D possibly TRBD2 on 5 matching bases. V lost 3 bases and J 5 bases, leaving 7 bases between the germline ends. CDR1 is SEHNR and CDR2 is FQNEAQ in the germline V gene (reference sequence). This CDR3 has 12 amino acids. The CDR3 loop reads CASSFGVETQYF. The CDR3 region has the DNA TGTGCCAGCAGCTTCGGGGTCGAGACCCAGTACTTC.

This chain links TRBV11-2 with TRBJ2-7; TRBD1 or TRBD2 may be the D gene (6 bases each). V was shortened by 5 bases and J by 6 bases, with 14 bases between the two germline ends. The CDR3 runs 13 residues. Germline V gives CDR1 SGHAT, CDR2 FQNNGV. CDR3 sequence (DNA): TGTGCCAGCAGCCCCCGGAGGGGGTCCGAGCAGTACTTC. It codes for CASSPRRGSEQYF.

The chain couples TRBV11-2 to TRBJ2-3; D is perhaps TRBD2 (6 bases). The V gene lost 5 bases and the J gene lost 0 bases, with 15 bases spanning the gap. Germline V gene data show CDR1 as SGHAT and CDR2 as FQNNGV. There are 16 residues in the CDR3. The CDR3 region is CASSPMAGLSTDTQYF. The CDR3 DNA sequence: TGTGCCAGCAGCCCCATGGCGGGGTTAAGCACAGATACGCAGTATTTT.

This clonotype was counted a few times. The rearrangement links TRBV5-1 to TRBJ1-2; D is unclear. Germline lookup yields CDR1 SGHRS and CDR2 YFSETQ. V lost 4 bases and J 2 bases, leaving 9 bases between the germline ends. CDR3 length: 13 amino acids. CDR3: CASSRAENYGYTF. In DNA form, the CDR3 reads TGCGCCAGCAGCAGAGCGGAAAACTATGGCTACACCTTC.

This clonotype was recorded at least ten times. DNA for the CDR3: TGCGCCAGCAGCTTGGAAGTCGGGGTCTCCTACGAGCAGTACTTC. This encodes CASSLEVGVSYEQYF. V and J are TRBV5-1 and TRBJ2-7, with D perhaps TRBD2 (5 bases). Germline assignment: CDR1 SGHRS and CDR2 YFSETQ. CDR3 length equals 15 residues. With 0 bases removed from V and 0 bases from J, the gap between germline ends came to 10 bases.

The chain combines TRBV5-8 with TRBJ2-7; 7 positions agree with TRBD2. This CDR3 spans 15 amino acids. Germline loops: CDR1 SGHTS, CDR2 YDEGEE. Trimming removed 7 bases from V and 0 bases from J; junction bases left unmatched: 10. CDR3 amino acids: CASAKSGVSSYEQYF. As DNA, the CDR3 is TGTGCCAGCGCGAAAAGCGGGGTGAGCTCCTACGAGCAGTACTTC.

In this sample, this clonotype turned up many times. The V gene is TRBV5-5, the J gene TRBJ1-4; D is possibly TRBD1 (6 bases). CDR1 SGHKS and CDR2 YYEKEE come from the germline V gene (reference sequence). V was cut by 5 bases and J by 9 bases, with 23 bases left in between. The CDR3 runs 16 residues. Written as DNA, the CDR3 is TGTGCCAGCAGAGTGGGTATGACATACAGGGAGAAAAAACTGTTTTTT. It codes for CASRVGMTYREKKLFF.

This clonotype was detected ten times or more. The CDR3 is CASSPLTTGGYNEQFF. CDR3 nucleotides: TGTGCCAGCAGCCCTCTCACTACAGGGGGCTACAATGAGCAGTTCTTC. The chain links TRBV14 to TRBJ2-1, with 8 bases matching TRBD1. The V gene's germline CDR1 is SGHDN and CDR2 FVKESK. The CDR3 loop spans 16 amino acids. Losses at the gene ends were 4 bases for V and 3 bases for J; bases not matched to a gene: 8.

The CDR3 nucleotides read TGTGCCTGGAGGAGACGGCGAACTGGAAACACCATATATTTT. It codes for CAWRRRRTGNTIYF. This sequence joins TRBV30 and TRBJ1-3; D gene unclear. The germline CDR1 and CDR2 sequences are GTSNPN and SVGIG (reference sequence). V lost 3 bases and J 2 bases, leaving 11 bases between the germline ends. The CDR3 extends over 14 amino acids.

The J gene is TRBJ1-2, the V gene TRBV7-2; D is unclear. The CDR3 loop spans 15 amino acids. Germline loops: CDR1 SGHTA, CDR2 FQGNSA. Trimming shortened V by 4 bases and J by 4 bases, and 16 bases separated the two germline ends. The CDR3 region is CASSSTYGSLYGYTF. The CDR3, as DNA: TGTGCCAGCAGCTCGACGTATGGGTCTCTCTATGGCTACACCTTC.

This clonotype was counted at least ten times. The chain carries TRBV25-1 and TRBJ1-5; a weak D match, TRBD1 (5 bases). V lost 5 bases and J 8 bases, leaving 13 bases between the germline ends. Germline-derived CDR1 and CDR2 are MGHDK and SYGVNS. The CDR3 length is 13 residues. The DNA for the CDR3 is TGTGCCAGCAGTCGTCGGGGGTTTGAGCCCCAGCATTTT. This gives the protein CASSRRGFEPQHF.

The rearrangement joins TRBV7-3 to TRBJ2-5; 8 bases match TRBD2. J was trimmed by 7 bases and V by 5 bases; bases with no gene match: 6. The germline V gene has CDR1 SGHTA and CDR2 FQGTGA. The CDR3 runs 13 residues. The DNA of the CDR3 is TGTGCCAGCAGCCTTAGCGGACTAGCGACCCAGTACTTC. Translating gives CASSLSGLATQYF.

This clonotype was seen at least ten times. DNA of the CDR3: TGCGCCAGCAGCCTCGAACCACAGGGATCTGGGGCCAACGTCCTGACTTTC. This translates into CASSLEPQGSGANVLTF. V gene TRBV4-1 combines with J gene TRBJ2-6; maybe TRBD1 (6 bases). Trimming took off 4 bases at V and 1 base at J, with 14 bases between the two ends. This CDR3 contains 17 residues. CDR1 and CDR2 from the germline V gene are MGHRA and YSYEKL.

This clonotype was observed a few times. V usage is TRBV6-6 and J usage is TRBJ1-5, with D possibly being TRBD1 (5 bases). V was trimmed by 2 bases and J by 7 bases, leaving 9 bases between them. The germline CDR1 and CDR2 sequences are MNHNY and SVGAGI (reference sequence). The CDR3 length is 13 residues. CDR3 nucleotide sequence: TGTGCCAGCAGTTACGGGGGGGGGCAGCCCCAGCATTTT. Its translation is CASSYGGGQPQHF.

A few counts support this clonotype. Given a much more abundant clone one base away, this may be a read error. The V call is TRBV7-2, the J call TRBJ1-1, with TRBD1 as a possible D gene (5 bases). CDR3 size: 15 residues. Germline V CDR1 and CDR2: SGHTA, FQGNSA. The CDR3 spells CASSLGGGEGTEVFF. CDR3 nucleotides: TGTGCCAGCAGCTTAGGAGGAGGGGAGGGAACTGAAGTTTTCTTT.